This T cell receptor (beta chain) emerged from a study of blood T cells in healthy people across ages. Study-wide points: As naive T cell percentage varied, TCR beta diversity correlated strongly with it. Estimates drawn from one million T cells were deemed to understate diversity.

Of note for this clonotype: What it recognizes is unknown.

A second PCR of roughly 6 to 12 cycles used a sample-barcoded 5' primer and a J-beta primer mix. TCRdb reprocessed the 5' RACE reads with MiXCR, giving one entry per CDR3 protein. The sample contains roughly 1,300,000 distinct CDR3 sequences, 59% of which appear only once. Germline CDR1 and CDR2: WSHSY and SAAADI. The CDR3 has 14 residues. The ends were cut back, 6 bases at V and 1 base at J, with 11 bases in the middle. V is TRBV10-2 and J is TRBJ2-3; D gene unclear. The receptor was isolated from a man younger than 30 in good health. What was sequenced was blood. DNA for the CDR3: TGCGCCAGCAGGAGGTATGGTGGCACAGATACGCAGTATTTT. It encodes CASRRYGGTDTQYF.